A single sample is the source of the 8 T cell receptor beta chains below, sequenced in a study of PD-1 blockade in classical Hodgkin lymphoma. Generated by immunoSEQ multiplex PCR, the TCRdb table keeps only in-frame clones and is missing some. The sample yields 50,000 to 65,000 clones, 70% to 90% seen once. Time point denoted: cycle 4 day 1 (C4D1), after around six weeks of nivolumab. All the patients suffered relapse after autologous stem cell transplantation, and brentuximab vedotin exposure differed. The sample in question was peripheral blood mononuclear cells (PBMCs), obtained before the fourth cycle of nivolumab. These receptors were taken from a human donor with classical Hodgkin lymphoma.

In DNA form, the CDR3 reads TGTGCCAGCAGTTCTTCAGGGGCGGGAACCGGGGAGCTGTTTTTT. This encodes CASSSSGAGTGELFF. The genes are TRBV6-5 and TRBJ2-2; D assignment may be TRBD1 or TRBD2 (6 bases each). The CDR3 has 15 amino acids. The germline V gene encodes CDR1 MNHEY and CDR2 SVGAGI. Trimming stripped 4 bases from V and 5 bases from J, with 14 bases between.

The V gene is TRBV28, the J gene TRBJ2-1, with 10 bases aligning to TRBD2. Germline CDR1 is MDHEN and CDR2 is SYDVKM. The length of the CDR3 is 15 residues. With V trimmed by 2 bases and J by 9 bases, 7 bases remained unmatched. The CDR3 DNA reads as TGTGCCAGCAGTTTAATTGGGGCTAGCGGGGGTGAGCAGTTCTTC. Its translation: CASSLIGASGGEQFF.

The sample holds one count of this clone. The rearrangement links TRBV6-6 to TRBJ2-7; 7 bases line up with TRBD1. CDR3 length: 15 amino acids. Germline CDR1 is MNHNY and CDR2 is SVGAGI (reference sequence). The junction had 11 bases not matched to a gene; V was cut back by 7 bases and J by 2 bases. The CDR3 loop reads CASMGFGQGAYEQYF. The CDR3, as DNA: TGTGCCAGCATGGGATTCGGGCAGGGGGCCTACGAGCAGTACTTC.

The chain joins TRBV2 to TRBJ2-5; 8 bases line up with TRBD2. The J segment lost 1 base and the V segment lost 5 bases, leaving 6 bases of the junction unmatched. The CDR3 covers 15 residues. Germline loops: CDR1 SNHLY, CDR2 FYNNEI. CDR3 in DNA: TGTGCCAGCAGTCCACTAGCGGTGCTCCAAGAGACCCAGTACTTC. This translates into CASSPLAVLQETQYF.

This chain joins TRBV5-4 and TRBJ1-2, with 9 bases matching TRBD1. The CDR3 has 16 amino acids. Germline-derived CDR1 and CDR2 are SGHNT and YYREEE (reference sequence). With V trimmed by 4 bases and J by 0 bases, 7 bases remained unmatched. As DNA, the CDR3 is TGTGCCAGCAGCCCTGGGACAGGGCCATCTAACTATGGCTACACCTTC. Its protein product is CASSPGTGPSNYGYTF.

The chain is built from TRBV5-1 and TRBJ2-7, with a weak D call TRBD2 (5 bases). The CDR3 extends over 15 amino acids. V was cut by 0 bases and J by 2 bases, with 12 bases left in between. Germline-derived CDR1 and CDR2 are SGHRS and YFSETQ. This chain's CDR3 is CASSLDRPGTYEQYF. In DNA, the CDR3 is TGCGCCAGCAGCTTGGATCGACCGGGGACCTACGAGCAGTACTTC.

This sequence joins TRBV7-9 and TRBJ2-3, with D hard to call. Germline assignment: CDR1 SEHNR and CDR2 FQNEAQ (reference sequence). This CDR3 region has 14 residues. V was clipped by 1 base and J by 3 bases, with 8 bases between them. The CDR3 coding sequence is TGTGCCAGCAGCTTAGTCGGCTTTACAGATACGCAGTATTTT. Translated: CASSLVGFTDTQYF.

J is TRBJ1-1 and V is TRBV5-6; 7 nucleotides align to TRBD1. In germline, CDR1 is SGHDT, CDR2 YYEEEE. V dropped 7 bases and J dropped 2; count of bases not matched to a gene: 11. CDR3 length: 15 residues. CDR3 protein: CASSSLEGANTEAFF. The CDR3 nucleotides read TGTGCCAGCTCCAGTCTTGAGGGGGCAAACACTGAAGCTTTCTTT.